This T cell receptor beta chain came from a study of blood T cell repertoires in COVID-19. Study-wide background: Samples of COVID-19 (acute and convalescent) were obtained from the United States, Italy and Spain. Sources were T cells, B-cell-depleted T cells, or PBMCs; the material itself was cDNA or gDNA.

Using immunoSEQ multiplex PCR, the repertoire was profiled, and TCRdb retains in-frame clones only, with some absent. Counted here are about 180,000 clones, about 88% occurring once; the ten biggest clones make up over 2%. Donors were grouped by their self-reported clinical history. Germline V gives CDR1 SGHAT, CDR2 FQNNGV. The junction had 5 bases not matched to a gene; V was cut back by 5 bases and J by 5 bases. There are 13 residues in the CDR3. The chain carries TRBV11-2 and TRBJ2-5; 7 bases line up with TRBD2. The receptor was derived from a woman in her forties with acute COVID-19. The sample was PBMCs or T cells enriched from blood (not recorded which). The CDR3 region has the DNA TGTGCCAGCAGCCGAGGAGCGGGGGAGACCCAGTACTTC. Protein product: CASSRGAGETQYF.